This T cell receptor beta chain was sequenced for a study of blood T cell repertoires in COVID-19 (dated by TCRdb to the early 2020s). Turning to the overall study: The collaborator samples originated in the United States, Italy and Spain and spanned the acute and convalescent phases of COVID-19. The material from the prospective study consisted of cDNA or gDNA derived from T cells, B-cell-depleted T cells, or PBMCs. Subjects who had been exposed to COVID-19, were actively infected with it, or had recovered from it provided the deeply sampled blood TCRbeta repertoires that made up the dataset. A freely available public database, intended as a resource for researchers studying the immune response to SARS-CoV-2, is where the repertoires were released. The samples were drawn from two sources: the first 160 participants of the ongoing ImmuneRACE study, and approximately 1,300 subjects contributed by 6 global collaborators. The sample metadata nearly always contained a de-identified subject ID, COVID-19 status, age in years and sex. Where available, HLA class I and class II types were taken from metadata supplied by the sample provider and were not determined by assay-based typing. What the work shows at the level of the full study, not this receptor alone: The quantity of clinical and demographic metadata differed by source and by participant and was supplied without curation.

This clone was counted a single time. This receptor's antigen is unknown. One base away there is no much larger clone; base qualities are not given. The immunoSEQ Assay, a bias-controlled multiplex PCR, was used to amplify TCRbeta CDR3 regions from genomic DNA. In the source study's methods: The number of nucleated cells in each sample was estimated by amplification of reference gene primers within the assay. To quantify the absolute abundance of each unique TCRbeta CDR3 rearrangement, sequence reads were collapsed and filtered. Productive Simpson clonality was computed per sample as the square root of Simpson's diversity index over productive rearrangements. Entries here come from immuneACCESS through TCRdb and include only in-frame sequences with V and J called. Some clones fail to appear in such tables; in the studies checked, an unresolved V gene covers under half of the shortfall, and the cause of the remainder is unknown. That table is the source of V, J and clone size, and D and trimming were worked out from the DNA. The sample records over 250,000 clones, around 86% of which are singletons. The biggest ten clones account for less than 1.6% of the sample.

Samples from volunteer blood donors who had recovered from COVID-19 were contributed by a second Seattle source. Collaborating institutions collected whole blood in K2EDTA tubes following their own protocols. Collaborator samples were shipped for TCRbeta analysis as frozen whole blood, isolated PBMCs, or DNA extracted from either sample type. The germline V gene (reference sequence) specifies MNHEY as CDR1 and SMNVEV as CDR2. The CDR3 runs 15 residues from the cysteine to the phenylalanine. Only the CDR3 part of the read is kept: 45 bases, read in frame from the first base. V is pared back by 2 bases and J by 3 bases, with 13 bases lying between the germline termini.

The chain is made from TRBV27 and TRBJ1-1, with no D gene named confidently. The sequenced sample was peripheral blood. The source is a woman aged 40 to 50 who had recovered from COVID-19. The nucleotides read TGTGCCAGCAGTTTAAATCCAGGCCTGCACACTGAAGCTTTCTTT. Translation gives CASSLNPGLHTEAFF.